This TCR beta chain emerged from a study of T cell responses to AZD1222 COVID-19 vaccine. V gave up 1 base and J gave up 1 base, with 6 bases separating them. CDR1 and CDR2 (germline): SGHDT, YYEEEE. CDR3 size: 15 residues. Study conclusions and caveats: Nearly half of the spike-specific TCRs reportedly recognize variant regions that carry no mutations. No day 14 peak samples; only post-peak repertoires were characterized. Clonal diversity was possibly underestimated; the donors were predominantly white British and more often female. The study found Spike-specific TCR breadth and depth rose after two AZD1222 doses.

This clone showed up just a few times. Antigen: not known. This table comes from immunoSEQ multiplex PCR, and its TCRdb copy is limited to in-frame clones, with some not included. The data contain 90,000 to 110,000 clones, around 90% of them singletons. J is TRBJ2-6 and V is TRBV5-6; D gene uncertain. The clonotype comes from an adult in good health. The source material was peripheral blood, sampled on day 0 of AZD1222 vaccination. Written as DNA, the CDR3 is TGTGCCAGCAGCTTGTACGGGTCTGGGGCCAACGTCCTGACTTTC. Translated, it gives CASSLYGSGANVLTF.